The 20 T cell receptor beta chains below were found in one sample sequenced in a study of spatial heterogeneity in lung cancer. Study outcomes and limitations: Higher tumor mutation counts went along with higher counts of expanded intratumoral alpha and beta TCRs.

Sample time point: sample taken at primary tumor resection. The antigens of these receptors remain unknown. Via MiXCR, TCRdb re-called the 5' RACE reads, giving one row per CDR3 protein. Here the sample spans over 15,000 distinct CDR3 sequences, under 7.5% being singletons. The specimen was lung tumor tissue, collected at surgery. These receptors all come from a female donor with early-stage non-small cell lung cancer.

This clonotype was counted many times. This chain uses TRBV20-1 with TRBJ2-6; no clear D gene. The CDR3 length is 15 residues. Germline values: CDR1 DFQATT, CDR2 SNEGSKA (reference sequence). Trimming pared 0 bases from V and 4 bases from J, leaving 10 bases between. The CDR3 nucleotides read TGCAGTGCTAGAGATCGGGCAGCCGGGGCCAACGTCCTGACTTTC. Its protein is CSARDRAAGANVLTF.

This clonotype was counted only a few times. The chain has TRBV20-1 and TRBJ1-6, with 7 bases matching TRBD1. The CDR3 is 16 residues long. Trimming cost V 6 bases and J 0 bases; bases outside gene matches: 8. Per the germline V gene, CDR1 is DFQATT and CDR2 is SNEGSKA (reference sequence). The CDR3 spells CSAGRTGHSYNSPLHF. The CDR3 DNA is TGCAGTGCCGGACGGACAGGACACTCCTATAATTCACCCCTCCACTTT.

This chain links TRBV3-1 with TRBJ2-2, with D uncertain. Trimming stripped 4 bases from V and 8 bases from J, with 11 bases between. Germline V lookup: CDR1 LGHDT, CDR2 YNNKEL (reference sequence). The CDR3 runs 13 residues. CDR3 in DNA: TGTGCCAGCAGCCGACGCGGTGCGGGGGAGCTGTTTTTT. Protein: CASSRRGAGELFF.

By sample fraction, this clonotype is medium-sized (0.01 to 0.1%). This rearrangement joins TRBV14 to TRBJ2-7; 7 nucleotides line up with TRBD1. V dropped 2 bases and J dropped 6; count of bases not matched to a gene: 10. CDR1 is SGHDN and CDR2 is FVKESK in the germline V gene. The length of the CDR3 is 15 residues. CDR3 coding DNA: TGTGCCAGCAGCCAATTTCAGGGGAAGGGGGCCGAGCAGTACTTC. Protein sequence: CASSQFQGKGAEQYF.

V is TRBV4-2 and J is TRBJ1-1; D not resolved. The CDR3 loop spans 14 amino acids. V was trimmed by 4 bases and J by 4 bases, leaving 13 bases between them. CDR1 is LGHNA, CDR2 YNFKEQ, per germline. As DNA, the CDR3 is TGTGCCAGCAGCCGGGAGGGTGAGGGCACTGAAGCTTTCTTT. It translates to CASSREGEGTEAFF.

As to this clonotype: This could be a read error, since a much larger clone is one nucleotide away. V usage is TRBV12-3 or TRBV12-4 and J usage is TRBJ2-2; no clear D gene. The CDR3 consists of 16 residues. The germline V and J ends were trimmed by 4 bases and 4 bases, with 16 bases remaining between them. Here the CDR3 DNA reads TGTGCCAGCAGTTCAGTAGGGCCCTGGGGCACCGGGGAGCTGTTTTTT. This sequence encodes CASSSVGPWGTGELFF.

This clonotype was observed at least ten times. The V gene is TRBV20-1, the J gene TRBJ2-1, with 15 positions matching TRBD2. V was pared by 2 bases and J by 3 bases, with 11 bases of the junction left unmatched. Germline V gene data show CDR1 as DFQATT and CDR2 as SNEGSKA (reference sequence). The CDR3 spans 19 residues. CDR3: CSARSPGLAGGSFYNEQFF. In DNA, the CDR3 is TGCAGTGCTAGATCCCCCGGACTAGCGGGGGGGTCTTTCTACAATGAGCAGTTCTTC.

This clonotype was counted a few times. CDR3 nucleotide sequence: TGTGCCAGTGATTTCGGTGCTGGGCCCCCCACTGGTTCTAGCACAGATACGCAGTATTTT. Protein sequence: CASDFGAGPPTGSSTDTQYF. The rearrangement uses TRBV5-4 and TRBJ2-3; unclear D gene. The V end lost 8 bases, the J end lost 0 bases, and 31 bases lay between the germline ends. The CDR3 runs to 20 residues. Germline V lookup: CDR1 SGHNT, CDR2 YYREEE (reference sequence).

This clonotype was observed at least ten times. The rearrangement uses TRBV10-3 and TRBJ1-3; D not resolved. The germline CDR1 and CDR2 sequences are ENHRY and SYGVKD. V was cut by 5 bases and J by 7 bases, with 21 bases left in between. CDR3 length: 16 residues. CDR3 in DNA: TGTGCCATCAGTCTTTCCTTACACCTCCTGGAGAACACCATATATTTT. Amino acids: CAISLSLHLLENTIYF.

This clonotype was detected many times. The V call is TRBV20-1, the J call TRBJ2-6, with D uncertain. CDR1 is DFQATT, CDR2 SNEGSKA, per germline (reference sequence). V was shortened by 0 bases and J by 0 bases, with 9 bases between the two germline ends. CDR3 length: 16 residues. CDR3 loop: CSARDFGTSGANVLTF. DNA for the CDR3: TGCAGTGCTAGAGATTTTGGAACCTCTGGGGCCAACGTCCTGACTTTC.

The table lists this clonotype with many counts. The gene calls are TRBV9 and TRBJ2-3; D not certain. V lost 0 bases and J lost 3, with 11 bases in between. This CDR3 is built from 15 residues. Germline V gives CDR1 SGDLS, CDR2 YYNGEE. The CDR3 loop reads CASSVVGQNTDTQYF. In DNA form, the CDR3 reads TGTGCCAGCAGCGTAGTAGGGCAGAATACAGATACGCAGTATTTT.

By proportion, this clonotype is medium-sized. This chain connects TRBV4-3 to TRBJ2-7, with 7 nucleotides matching TRBD1. Trimming cost V 1 base and J 5 bases; bases outside gene matches: 11. The CDR3 runs 16 residues. The germline gives CDR1 LGHNA, CDR2 YSLEER. The CDR3 reads CASSQALTGSGHEQYF. The CDR3 DNA sequence: TGCGCCAGCAGCCAAGCACTGACAGGGTCAGGCCACGAGCAGTACTTC.

In this sample, this clonotype turned up many times. This chain connects TRBV2 to TRBJ1-3; a possible D gene is TRBD1 (6 bases). This CDR3 is built from 15 residues. The germline V gene has CDR1 SNHLY and CDR2 FYNNEI. V lost 6 bases, J lost 4 bases, and 16 bases lay in between. The CDR3 loop reads CASSATGPHGNTIYF. CDR3 coding DNA: TGTGCCAGCAGCGCTACAGGGCCCCACGGAAACACCATATATTTT.

This clonotype came up many times. This chain joins TRBV20-1 and TRBJ1-5; a weak D match, TRBD1 (6 bases). The germline CDR1 and CDR2 sequences are DFQATT and SNEGSKA (reference sequence). V lost 4 bases and J 2 bases, leaving 9 bases between the germline ends. This CDR3 region has 13 residues. The CDR3 region is CSAMGAGNQPQHF. The CDR3 nucleotides read TGCAGTGCTATGGGGGCCGGCAATCAGCCCCAGCATTTT.

The table lists this clonotype with many counts. The J gene is TRBJ2-1, the V gene TRBV2; TRBD2 agrees at 7 bases. The germline V gene has CDR1 SNHLY and CDR2 FYNNEI. This CDR3 contains 15 residues. V lost 3 bases, J lost 6 bases, and 8 bases stayed unmatched. This CDR3 is CASSDPRGLSNEQFF. The CDR3 DNA reads TGTGCCAGCAGTGACCCAAGGGGACTAAGCAATGAGCAGTTCTTC.

Notes on this clonotype: A read error is possible here, since a much larger clone lies one base away. No conserved phenylalanine or tryptophan ends this CDR3, so it is likely a read error. V gene TRBV28 combines with J gene TRBJ2-3, with D hard to call. Germline V lookup: CDR1 MDHEN, CDR2 SYDVKM. The CDR3 runs 14 residues. Between the trimmed V and J ends, which lost 2 bases and 6 bases, there was a span of 12 bases. CDR3 sequence (DNA): TGTGCCAGCAGTTTAACAGTACTCTATGATACGCAGTATTTA. It translates to CASSLTVLYDTQYL.

Ten or more counts support this clonotype. This chain uses TRBV7-8 with TRBJ1-2; 7 bases match TRBD1. J gave up 2 bases and V 5 bases, and 17 bases lay outside the gene matches. This CDR3 has 18 amino acids. From germline, CDR1 is SGHVS and CDR2 FQNEAQ. This chain's CDR3 is CASSISLGSQGMNYGYTF. The CDR3 nucleotides are TGTGCCAGCAGCATTTCCCTTGGATCACAGGGGATGAACTATGGCTACACCTTC.

The table lists this clonotype with many counts. This chain joins TRBV20-1 and TRBJ1-1; 10 bases map to TRBD1. The length of the CDR3 is 15 residues. V shed 3 bases, J shed 7 bases, and the junction held 11 bases outside the gene matches. The germline V gene encodes CDR1 DFQATT and CDR2 SNEGSKA (reference sequence). The CDR3 sequence: CSASPRTGGDSEAFF. CDR3 DNA sequence: TGCAGTGCTAGCCCCAGGACAGGGGGTGACAGTGAAGCTTTCTTT.

The V and J genes are TRBV19 and TRBJ2-3; 8 bases map to TRBD2. With V trimmed by 1 base and J by 0 bases, 3 bases remained unmatched. This CDR3 is 16 amino acids long. Germline V gives CDR1 LNHDA, CDR2 SQIVND (reference sequence). The CDR3 coding sequence is TGTGCCAGTAGTATAGGCGGGGGGCCGAGCACAGATACGCAGTATTTT. This translates into CASSIGGGPSTDTQYF.

This clonotype was recorded at least ten times. The chain joins TRBV7-2 to TRBJ1-2; 8 bases are shared with TRBD1. Germline assignment: CDR1 SGHTA and CDR2 FQGNSA. This CDR3 has 14 amino acids. V shed 10 bases and J 2 bases; nucleotides not matched to a gene: 9. CDR3 loop: CANTPGQGNYGYTF. CDR3 DNA: TGTGCCAACACTCCTGGACAGGGAAACTATGGCTACACCTTC.